This T cell receptor beta chain was obtained from a study of T-cell memory formation after mild COVID-19. Study-level information: Among the donors, TCR clusters were largely specific to each donor.

This clonotype was counted many times. The antigen is undetermined. 5'RACE primed from the constant segment yielded TCR alpha and TCR beta cDNA libraries bearing sample barcodes and UMIs. TCRdb redid the calling of the 5' RACE reads with MiXCR, one entry per CDR3 protein. The sample lists around 510,000 distinct CDR3 sequences; roughly a fifth were seen once. V dropped 0 bases and J dropped 6 bases, with 10 bases sitting between them. Germline lookup yields CDR1 SGHRS and CDR2 YFSETQ. The CDR3 is 14 residues long. Study-level points and caveats: Unconfirmed was the SARS-CoV-2 specificity of second-wave clones that peaked on day 37. The study found balanced CD4/CD8 in clones contracting day 15 to 85 and a CD4+ lean in later expanders.

The TCR comes from an adult woman who had mild COVID-19 (a few samples of this study predate the infection). Cell type and time point are not known. The sample comprised PBMCs or a T cell subset sorted from them (not recorded which). The chain carries TRBV5-1 and TRBJ2-4; maybe TRBD1 (5 bases). The CDR3 DNA is TGCGCCAGCAGCTTGGAGGGGAATGGAAACATTCAGTACTTC. It codes for CASSLEGNGNIQYF.